The 26 T cell receptor beta chains below were found in one sample sequenced in a study of cytomegalovirus exposure and HLA in healthy donors. Amplification used 60 Vbeta primers and 13 Jbeta primers. Clones were read by immunoSEQ multiplex PCR, and TCRdb kept only the in-frame ones, dropping some. Among 100,000 to 150,000 clones listed, roughly four fifths were seen once. Sequenced sample: PBMCs. Every receptor here comes from a woman aged 40 to 50 in good health and CMV-seropositive.

The chain uses TRBV5-4 and TRBJ1-2, with unresolved D. The ends were cut back, 4 bases at V and 7 bases at J, with 20 bases in the middle. The length of the CDR3 is 15 residues. The germline CDR1 and CDR2 sequences are SGHNT and YYREEE (reference sequence). The CDR3 sequence: CASSRESMERRGYTF. The CDR3 nucleotides are TGTGCCAGCAGCCGGGAGTCCATGGAGAGGCGTGGCTACACCTTC.

The rearrangement joins TRBV25-1 to TRBJ1-4, with TRBD1 matching over 9 bases. From germline, CDR1 is MGHDK and CDR2 SYGVNS. This CDR3 has 14 residues. V was pared by 10 bases and J by 11 bases, with 14 bases of the junction left unmatched. For the CDR3, the DNA is TGTGCCACCCAAAACCCGGGACAGGGTAAGAAACTGTTTTTT. It is translated as CATQNPGQGKKLFF.

The chain carries TRBV29-1 and TRBJ2-1, with 8 bases fitting TRBD2. V dropped 8 bases and J dropped 8; count of bases not matched to a gene: 14. CDR3 length equals 14 residues. The germline V gene encodes CDR1 SQVTM and CDR2 ANQGSEA. The CDR3 nucleotides read TGCAGCATGGCGCGGGAGGCCCTCCTCGATGAGCAGTTCTTC. It specifies CSMAREALLDEQFF.

The J gene is TRBJ1-2, the V gene TRBV6-5; 12 bases are shared with TRBD1. The CDR3 has 14 residues. CDR1 is MNHEY and CDR2 is SVGAGI in the germline V gene. Unmatched junction bases numbered 6, after V lost 6 bases and J lost 7 bases. Here the CDR3 DNA reads TGTGCCAGCAGCCCGGGACAGGGGGCTTGTGGCTACACCTTC. Protein product: CASSPGQGACGYTF.

J is TRBJ1-2 and V is TRBV6-6, with TRBD1 matching over 10 bases. Trimming took 6 bases from V and 8 from J; bases not matched to a gene: 9. CDR1 MNHNY and CDR2 SVGAGI come from the germline V gene (reference sequence). The CDR3 has 14 amino acids. CDR3 protein: CASSQGRDRGGYTF. The DNA for the CDR3 is TGTGCCAGCAGCCAAGGCCGGGACAGGGGAGGCTACACCTTC.

On this clone itself: Distinct nucleotide sequences in the sample also encode this CDR3. The rearrangement uses TRBV19 and TRBJ1-2, with D maybe TRBD1 (5 bases). The CDR3 spans 14 residues. Germline loops: CDR1 LNHDA, CDR2 SQIVND (reference sequence). Between the trimmed V and J ends, which lost 3 bases and 4 bases, there was a span of 12 bases. CDR3 bases: TGTGCCAGTAGTATCCCGGGGGGGAGCTATGGCTACACCTTC. It codes for CASSIPGGSYGYTF.

The chain uses TRBV4-3 and TRBJ1-2, with unresolved D. Germline assignment: CDR1 LGHNA and CDR2 YSLEER. V shed 2 bases and J shed 0 bases, with 7 bases lying between them. The CDR3 sequence is 14 residues long. The CDR3 here is CASSQQDSNYGYTF. The DNA for the CDR3 is TGCGCCAGCAGCCAACAGGATTCTAACTATGGCTACACCTTC.

The chain employs TRBV5-4 and TRBJ2-1; 12 nucleotides align to TRBD2. V lost 0 bases and J lost 10; bases outside the gene matches: 5. This CDR3 spans 15 amino acids. Germline lookup yields CDR1 SGHNT and CDR2 YYREEE (reference sequence). The CDR3 protein is CASSLAALAGGEQFF. CDR3 in DNA: TGTGCCAGCAGCTTGGCCGCGCTAGCGGGAGGGGAGCAGTTCTTC.

Notes on this clone: One junction end does not reproduce the germline sequence, and a read error may be involved. The rearrangement joins TRBV29-1 to TRBJ2-1; 8 bases are shared with TRBD1. Per the germline V gene, CDR1 is SQVTM and CDR2 is ANQGSEA. CDR3 length equals 13 residues. The CDR3 reads CSVRGQGLNEPFF. The DNA of the CDR3 is TGCAGCGTTAGAGGACAGGGCTTGAATGAGCCGTTCTTC.

The chain couples TRBV27 to TRBJ1-1, with 7 positions matching TRBD1. The CDR3 consists of 13 residues. Germline loops: CDR1 MNHEY, CDR2 SMNVEV (reference sequence). Trimming removed 4 bases from V and 7 bases from J; junction bases left unmatched: 6. The CDR3 DNA follows: TGTGCCAGCAGTTCCCAGAGGACAGGTGAAGCTTTCTTT. It encodes CASSSQRTGEAFF.

The chain is built from TRBV4-1 and TRBJ1-1; 8 nucleotides agree with TRBD1. The germline V gene has CDR1 MGHRA and CDR2 YSYEKL. The trim removed 3 bases at V and 11 bases at J, leaving 20 bases unmatched. This CDR3 region has 17 residues. This chain's CDR3 is CASSQSGDLPGGPGAFF. DNA of the CDR3: TGCGCCAGCAGCCAGAGTGGGGATCTTCCAGGGGGCCCAGGGGCTTTCTTT.

This clone showed up just once. The rearrangement joins TRBV30 to TRBJ2-1, with TRBD2 matching over 11 bases. In germline, CDR1 is GTSNPN, CDR2 SVGIG (reference sequence). CDR3 length equals 17 residues. V gave up 2 bases and J gave up 6 bases; unmatched junction bases: 12. In DNA form, the CDR3 reads TGTGCCTGGAGTCCGACCCCATTTAGCGGGGGGGTCAATGAGCAGTTCTTC. Protein product: CAWSPTPFSGGVNEQFF. The entire variable domain, with the rest obtained from reference TRBV30 and TRBJ2-1, is as follows: SQTIHQWPATLVQPVGSPLSLECTVEGTSNPNLYWYRQAAGRGLQLLFYSVGIGQISSEVPQNLSASRPQDRQFILSSKKLLLSDSGFYLCAWSPTPFSGGVNEQFFGPGTRLTVL.

The chain uses TRBV27 and TRBJ2-7; D perhaps matches TRBD2 (6 bases). The CDR3 runs 14 residues. From germline, CDR1 is MNHEY and CDR2 SMNVEV (reference sequence). With 7 bases removed from V and 5 bases from J, the gap between germline ends came to 18 bases. The CDR3 DNA reads as TGTGCCAGCATTCCGGCGGGGAGTAGCAACGAGCAGTACTTC. Its translation is CASIPAGSSNEQYF.

The chain combines TRBV5-1 with TRBJ2-5; 7 bases fit TRBD1. CDR3 size: 14 residues. Germline CDR1 and CDR2: SGHRS and YFSETQ. V gave up 2 bases and J gave up 0 bases; unmatched junction bases: 1. The CDR3 reads CASSLGTDQETQYF. The CDR3 DNA sequence: TGCGCCAGCAGCTTAGGGACAGACCAAGAGACCCAGTACTTC.

V gene TRBV9 combines with J gene TRBJ1-5; 8 nucleotides match TRBD1. After removal of 3 bases from V and 4 bases from J, the junction contained 6 bases not matched to a gene. Germline V CDR1 and CDR2: SGDLS, YYNGEE. The CDR3 runs to 15 residues. CDR3: CASSGQGLGNQPQHF. The CDR3 nucleotides read TGTGCCAGCAGCGGACAGGGGTTGGGAAATCAGCCCCAGCATTTT.

The V call is TRBV6-5, the J call TRBJ1-1; the D gene is possibly TRBD1 (6 bases). Trimming stripped 8 bases from V and 4 bases from J, with 20 bases between. This CDR3 contains 15 residues. Germline V CDR1 and CDR2: MNHEY, SVGAGI. Written as DNA, the CDR3 is TGTGCCAGCCGTTCTCAACAGGGAAGGGGCACTGAAGCTTTCTTT. Encoded protein: CASRSQQGRGTEAFF.

Written as DNA, the CDR3 is TGTGCCAGCAGTTACTCGAGTCCCAGGGGGGATGGCTACACCTTC. Encoded protein: CASSYSSPRGDGYTF. The chain employs TRBV6-6 and TRBJ1-2; 7 nucleotides match TRBD1. The CDR3 consists of 15 residues. Germline V gene lookup returns CDR1 MNHNY and CDR2 SVGAGI (reference sequence). Trimming cost V 0 bases and J 6 bases; bases outside gene matches: 7.

V is TRBV6-1 and J is TRBJ1-4; tentative D call: TRBD1 (5 bases). Germline CDR1 reads MNHNS; CDR2 reads SASEGT. Trimming pared 10 bases from V and 2 bases from J, leaving 14 bases between. The CDR3 consists of 14 residues. CDR3 nucleotide sequence: TGTGCCACCCACGGGACTAGTACTAATGAAAAACTGTTTTTT. It encodes CATHGTSTNEKLFF.

The chain combines TRBV2 with TRBJ2-3; no definite D call. This CDR3 has 15 residues. With 6 bases removed from V and 0 bases from J, the gap between germline ends came to 13 bases. The V gene's germline CDR1 is SNHLY and CDR2 FYNNEI. The CDR3 is CASSANMPSTDTQYF. The CDR3 region has the DNA TGTGCCAGCAGCGCAAACATGCCTAGCACAGATACGCAGTATTTT.

The chain employs TRBV6-5 and TRBJ2-1; possibly TRBD2 for D (6 bases). This CDR3 is built from 14 residues. Trimming cost V 2 bases and J 9 bases, with 14 bases left between them. Per the germline V gene, CDR1 is MNHEY and CDR2 is SVGAGI. The CDR3, as DNA: TGTGCCAGCAGTTACGGGCCGGGAGACTTTGAGCAGTTCTTC. Its translation: CASSYGPGDFEQFF.

This clone showed up just a few times. V is TRBV4-2 and J is TRBJ2-3; tentatively, D is TRBD2 (6 bases). Germline V gene lookup returns CDR1 LGHNA and CDR2 YNFKEQ. The V gene lost 3 bases and the J gene lost 1 base, with 14 bases spanning the gap. CDR3 length: 16 residues. The CDR3, as DNA: TGTGCCAGCAGCCAGGACCTGGGACTGGGCACAGATACGCAGTATTTT. It codes for CASSQDLGLGTDTQYF.

The sample holds a few counts of this clone. The chain links TRBV7-9 to TRBJ1-6; D remains unclear. The germline V gene has CDR1 SEHNR and CDR2 FQNEAQ (reference sequence). This CDR3 has 14 residues. V was trimmed by 4 bases and J by 6 bases, leaving 10 bases between them. The CDR3 DNA follows: TGTGCCAGCAGCTCCCTGCGGGTTAATTCACCCCTCCACTTT. Translated, it gives CASSSLRVNSPLHF.

This clone has only a few counts. V and J are TRBV7-9 and TRBJ1-1; D perhaps matches TRBD1 (6 bases). The CDR3 spans 16 residues. Germline-derived CDR1 and CDR2 are SEHNR and FQNEAQ (reference sequence). V was trimmed by 7 bases and J by 1 base, leaving 19 bases between them. CDR3 in amino acids: CASIRPGTNQNTEAFF. The CDR3 nucleotides are TGTGCCAGCATACGCCCTGGGACAAATCAGAACACTGAAGCTTTCTTT.

The rearrangement links TRBV11-2 to TRBJ2-3, with no clear D. The CDR3 contains 14 residues. The germline V gene encodes CDR1 SGHAT and CDR2 FQNNGV. V lost 7 bases and J 5 bases, leaving 16 bases between the germline ends. In DNA, the CDR3 is TGTGCCAGCAATCTACCCCTTGTGAAAGATACGCAGTATTTT. Translated: CASNLPLVKDTQYF. The whole variable domain, remainder taken from reference TRBV11-2 and TRBJ2-3, is EAGVAQSPRYKIIEKRQSVAFWCNPISGHATLYWYQQILGQGPKLLIQFQNNGVVDDSQLPKDRFSAERLKGVDSTLKIQPAKLEDSAVYLCASNLPLVKDTQYFGPGTRLTVL.

This chain uses TRBV7-9 with TRBJ1-2; TRBD1 aligns across 7 bases. The germline V gene has CDR1 SEHNR and CDR2 FQNEAQ (reference sequence). Trimming took 1 base from V and 6 from J; bases not matched to a gene: 5. The length of the CDR3 is 14 residues. CDR3 region: CASSLGPGTDGYTF. The CDR3 DNA sequence: TGTGCCAGCAGCTTAGGCCCCGGGACAGATGGCTACACCTTC.

The chain carries TRBV6-1 and TRBJ1-2, with D unresolved. Germline V gene lookup returns CDR1 MNHNS and CDR2 SASEGT. Between the trimmed V and J ends, which lost 1 base and 4 bases, there was a span of 10 bases. The CDR3 has 14 amino acids. The CDR3 loop reads CASSEVGEGYGYTF. The CDR3 nucleotides read TGTGCCAGCAGTGAAGTCGGGGAGGGCTATGGCTACACCTTC.